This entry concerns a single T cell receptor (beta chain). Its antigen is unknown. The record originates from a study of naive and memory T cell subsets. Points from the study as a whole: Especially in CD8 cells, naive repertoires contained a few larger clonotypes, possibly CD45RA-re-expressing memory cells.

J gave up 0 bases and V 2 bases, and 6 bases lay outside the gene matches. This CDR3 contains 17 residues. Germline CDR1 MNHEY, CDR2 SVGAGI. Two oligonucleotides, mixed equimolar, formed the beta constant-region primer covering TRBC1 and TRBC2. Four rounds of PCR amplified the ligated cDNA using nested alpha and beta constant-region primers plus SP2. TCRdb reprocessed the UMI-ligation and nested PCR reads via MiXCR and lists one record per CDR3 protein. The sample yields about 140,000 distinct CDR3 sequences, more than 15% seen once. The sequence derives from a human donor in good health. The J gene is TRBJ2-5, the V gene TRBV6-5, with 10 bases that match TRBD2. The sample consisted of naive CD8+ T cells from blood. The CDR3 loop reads CASSYALAGNHQETQYF. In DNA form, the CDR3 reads TGTGCCAGCAGTTACGCACTAGCGGGAAACCACCAAGAGACCCAGTACTTC.